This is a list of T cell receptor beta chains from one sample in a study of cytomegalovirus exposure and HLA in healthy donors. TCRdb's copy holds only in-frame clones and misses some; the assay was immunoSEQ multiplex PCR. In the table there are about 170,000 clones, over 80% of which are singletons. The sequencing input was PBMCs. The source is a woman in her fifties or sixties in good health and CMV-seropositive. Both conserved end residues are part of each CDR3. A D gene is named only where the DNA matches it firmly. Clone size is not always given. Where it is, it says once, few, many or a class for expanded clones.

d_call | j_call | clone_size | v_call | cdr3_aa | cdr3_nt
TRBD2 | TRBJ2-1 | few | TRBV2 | CASSGGSSGTYNEQFF | TGTGCCAGCAGCGGGGGGTCTAGCGGGACCTACAATGAGCAGTTCTTC
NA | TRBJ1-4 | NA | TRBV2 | CATRPLFPGLLFF | TGTGCCACGCGGCCCCTTTTTCCGGGACTACTGTTTTTT
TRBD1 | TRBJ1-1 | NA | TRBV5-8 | CASSLAGGGEAFF | TGTGCCAGCAGCTTGGCAGGGGGTGGTGAAGCTTTCTTT
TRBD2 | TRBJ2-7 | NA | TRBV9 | CASSVAGGVIYEQYF | TGTGCCAGCAGCGTAGCTGGGGGGGTGATCTACGAGCAGTACTTC
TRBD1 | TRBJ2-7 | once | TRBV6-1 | CASSEALSTGVAQYF | TGTGCCAGCAGTGAGGCACTCTCAACAGGGGTCGCGCAGTACTTC
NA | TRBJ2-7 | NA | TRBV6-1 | CASSEEWAGRFGQYF | TGTGCCAGCAGTGAAGAATGGGCAGGGAGGTTTGGGCAGTACTTC
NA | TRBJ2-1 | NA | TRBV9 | CASTREVLYNEQFF | TGTGCCAGCACCCGGGAAGTCCTTTACAATGAGCAGTTCTTC
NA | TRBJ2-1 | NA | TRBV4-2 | CASSRTGTTQFF | TGTGCCAGCAGCCGAACCGGGACAACGCAGTTCTTC
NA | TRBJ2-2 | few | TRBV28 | CASSFSGELFF | TGTGCCAGCAGTTTCTCCGGGGAGCTGTTTTTT
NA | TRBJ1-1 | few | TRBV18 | CASSPGSMNTEAFF | TGTGCCAGCTCACCGGGGAGCATGAACACTGAAGCTTTCTTT
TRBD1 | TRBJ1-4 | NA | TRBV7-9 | CASSRTGTDNEKLFF | TGTGCCAGCAGCCGAACCGGGACAGATAATGAAAAACTGTTTTTT
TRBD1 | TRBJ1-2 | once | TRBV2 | CASSEEGQGYNYGYTF | TGTGCCAGCAGTGAGGAGGGACAGGGCTATAACTATGGCTACACCTTC
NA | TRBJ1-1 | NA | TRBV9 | CASSARGGDTEAFF | TGTGCCAGCAGCGCCCGGGGCGGGGACACTGAAGCTTTCTTT
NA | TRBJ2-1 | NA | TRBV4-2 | CASSRAAGEYNEQFF | TGTGCCAGCAGCCGTGCCGCAGGGGAATACAATGAGCAGTTCTTC
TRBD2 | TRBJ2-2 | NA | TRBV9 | CASSSSSGWNTGELFF | TGTGCCAGCAGCTCTTCTAGCGGGTGGAACACCGGGGAGCTGTTTTTT
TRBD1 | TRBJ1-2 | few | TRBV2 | CASSSSGGNYGYTF | TGTGCCAGCAGCTCTTCAGGGGGGAACTATGGCTACACCTTC
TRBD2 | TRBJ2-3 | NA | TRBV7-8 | CASSLDTTSGGGDTQYF | TGTGCCAGCAGCTTAGACACTACTAGCGGGGGGGGAGATACGCAGTATTTT
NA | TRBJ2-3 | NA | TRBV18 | CASSPRAVDTQYF | TGTGCCAGCTCACCTCGAGCCGTGGATACGCAGTATTTT
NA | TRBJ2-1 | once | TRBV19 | CASSLALGEQFF | TGTGCCAGTAGCCTAGCACTGGGGGAGCAGTTCTTC